This T cell receptor (beta chain) appears in the sequencing data of a study of response to subunit inactivated influenza vaccine. One entry per CDR3 protein, called by TCRdb with MiXCR from the RT-PCR reads. The data hold under 200,000 distinct CDR3 sequences, with approximately 10% observed a single time. A note on this clonotype: Its cognate antigen is unknown.

Study-wide results and limits: Authors suggested each seasonal flu vaccination may recruit only limited numbers of new T cells.

The sequenced sample was non-naive T cells sorted from PBMCs, obtained roughly 48 days after vaccination. This TCR derives from a man aged 50 to 60 who received an inactivated influenza vaccine.

The CDR3 DNA reads TGTGCCAGCAGCCCACAGCGGGAGGGTTATGGGGAGACCCAGTACTTC. This sequence encodes CASSPQREGYGETQYF. The chain uses TRBV5-6 and TRBJ2-5, with 10 bases identical to TRBD2. Looked up from germline, CDR1 is SGHDT and CDR2 is YYEEEE. With V trimmed by 4 bases and J by 5 bases, 11 bases remained unmatched. The CDR3 loop spans 16 amino acids.